This T cell receptor (beta chain) was sequenced for a study of identical twins. Regarding the study as a whole: Insertions were reduced in abundant cord blood beta clonotypes but not in memory repertoires.

In germline, CDR1 is SGHAT, CDR2 FQNNGV. This CDR3 has 14 amino acids. Trimming took off 6 bases at V and 6 bases at J, with 16 bases between the two ends. To note about this clonotype: Its specificity is unknown.

The authors used template switching to add a universal primer site and gave cDNA unique molecular identifiers. MiXCR was run by TCRdb on the 5' RACE reads, yielding one entry per CDR3 protein. This table has under 300,000 distinct CDR3 sequences, about 8% appearing once. These data are also associated with another study on yellow fever vaccine responses in identical twins.

Sequenced sample: CD8+ T cells sorted from blood. This chain connects TRBV11-2 to TRBJ2-3; D remains ambiguous. This TCR was sampled from a woman younger than 30 in good health. The CDR3 DNA follows: TGTGCCAGCAGTCACGACCTTCTTCTGGATACGCAGTATTTT. Translation gives CASSHDLLLDTQYF.